A single sample is the source of the 11 T cell receptor beta chains below, sequenced in a study of T cells in Graves' hyperthyroidism and ophthalmopathy. From RNA transcripts, TCR beta CDR3 regions were amplified. A first-round RT-PCR of the TCR CDR3 used the HTBI primer set. TCRdb re-analysed the multiplex PCR reads in MiXCR, keeping a single row per CDR3 protein. Among under 350,000 distinct CDR3 sequences listed, about 25% were seen once. The sequenced sample was blood. The receptor source for this set is a man aged 40-49 years with Graves' hyperthyroidism that later progressed to Graves' ophthalmopathy.

Worth noting for this clonotype: Since a much larger clone is just one base distant, this may be a read error. The V and J genes are TRBV5-1 and TRBJ2-2, with D maybe TRBD2 (6 bases). The germline CDR1 and CDR2 sequences are SGHRS and YFSETQ. V was shortened by 4 bases and J by 0 bases, with 13 bases between the two germline ends. This CDR3 is 16 amino acids long. CDR3 region: CASSDTSTANTGELFF. The CDR3 nucleotides read TGCGCCAGCAGCGACACTAGCACCGCGAACACCGGGGAGCTGTTTTTT.

This clonotype came up many times. The chain employs TRBV6-1 and TRBJ2-7; a possible D gene is TRBD1 (5 bases). Germline values: CDR1 MNHNS, CDR2 SASEGT. This CDR3 is built from 11 residues. Trimming took 4 bases from V and 7 from J, leaving 8 bases between them. The CDR3 loop is CASSVRGEQYF. Here the CDR3 DNA reads TGTGCCAGCAGTGTAAGGGGAGAGCAGTACTTC.

This clonotype was seen ten or more times. This chain connects TRBV5-1 to TRBJ1-1, with D uncertain. The CDR3 contains 15 residues. Trimming removed 4 bases from V and 4 bases from J, with 17 bases in between. Germline V gives CDR1 SGHRS, CDR2 YFSETQ. The CDR3 region is CASSVTSSGVTEAFF. The CDR3 coding sequence is TGCGCCAGCAGCGTTACCAGTTCGGGTGTCACTGAAGCTTTCTTT.

This clonotype has only a few counts. The V and J genes are TRBV11-2 and TRBJ1-5; the D is unclear. Trimming took off 1 base at V and 0 bases at J, with 10 bases between the two ends. CDR3 length: 16 amino acids. Germline assignment: CDR1 SGHAT and CDR2 FQNNGV. The CDR3 reads CASSLGGQYSNQPQHF. DNA of the CDR3: TGTGCCAGCAGCTTAGGCGGCCAGTATAGCAATCAGCCCCAGCATTTT.

This clonotype was counted many times. The chain links TRBV2 to TRBJ2-4; D may be TRBD1 or TRBD2 (5 bases each). The CDR3 is made up of 12 amino acids. Trimming took off 6 bases at V and 9 bases at J, with 12 bases between the two ends. CDR1 is SNHLY and CDR2 is FYNNEI in the germline V gene. The CDR3 nucleotides are TGTGCCAGCAGCTACCGGGACCGCATTCAGTACTTC. Translating gives CASSYRDRIQYF.

This clonotype was picked up many times. The J gene is TRBJ2-5, the V gene TRBV18; D is uncertain. The CDR3 has 14 amino acids. V was cut by 2 bases and J by 0 bases, with 7 bases left in between. Germline CDR1 reads KGHSH; CDR2 reads LQKENI. The CDR3 region has the DNA TGTGCCAGCTCACCAATTGATAACCAAGAGACCCAGTACTTC. Translating it yields CASSPIDNQETQYF.

With respect to this clonotype: As the CDR3 is not closed by the conserved phenylalanine or tryptophan, this likely results from a read error. V usage is TRBV18 and J usage is TRBJ1-5; D perhaps matches TRBD1 (5 bases). Germline V gene data show CDR1 as KGHSH and CDR2 as LQKENI. This CDR3 region has 17 residues. The germline V and J ends were trimmed by 2 bases and 5 bases, with 19 bases remaining between them. CDR3 sequence (DNA): TGTGCCAGCTCACCAAGAGGGGCAGCCATTGGGGATCAGCCCCAGCATTCT. Its protein product is CASSPRGAAIGDQPQHS.

This clonotype was detected many times. The junction does not match germline at one end; this may be a read error. This chain connects TRBV20-1 to TRBJ2-2; tentative D call: TRBD1 (6 bases). This CDR3 spans 14 amino acids. Germline lookup yields CDR1 DFQATT and CDR2 SNEGSKA (reference sequence). The CDR3 bases are TGCAGTGCAAGAGACAGGACCAACACCGGGGAGCTGTTTTTT. This encodes CSARDRTNTGELFF.

This clonotype came up many times. This chain joins TRBV28 and TRBJ1-1, with D possibly TRBD1 on 6 matching bases. The V gene lost 5 bases and the J gene lost 11 bases, with 12 bases spanning the gap. Germline values: CDR1 MDHEN, CDR2 SYDVKM. The CDR3 loop spans 11 amino acids. The CDR3, as DNA: TGTGCCAGCAGTGCGGGGCAGGGGGCTTTCTTT. Protein: CASSAGQGAFF.

The V and J genes are TRBV27 and TRBJ2-5, with D possibly called TRBD1 or TRBD2 (5 bases each). This CDR3 contains 15 residues. Germline CDR1 and CDR2: MNHEY and SMNVEV (reference sequence). V lost 1 base and J 5 bases, leaving 14 bases between the germline ends. The CDR3 DNA reads as TGTGCCAGCAGTTTATTCGGGGCTTGGGAGGAGACCCAGTACTTC. This codes for CASSLFGAWEETQYF.

The sample holds many counts of this clonotype. The chain employs TRBV28 and TRBJ1-1; possibly TRBD1 for D (5 bases). CDR1 MDHEN and CDR2 SYDVKM come from the germline V gene. V was pared by 10 bases and J by 5 bases, with 32 bases between. The CDR3 loop spans 18 amino acids. The CDR3 region has the DNA TGTGCCACTTCTCGTTCACCCAGTAGAATCGGGGGGTATACTGAAGCTTTCTTT. As protein: CATSRSPSRIGGYTEAFF. The full variable domain, its missing parts supplied by reference TRBV28 and TRBJ1-1, is DVKVTQSSRYLVKRTGEKVFLECVQDMDHENMFWYRQDPGLGLRLIYFSYDVKMKEKGDIPEGYSVSREKKERFSLILESASTNQTSMYLCATSRSPSRIGGYTEAFFGQGTRLTVV.